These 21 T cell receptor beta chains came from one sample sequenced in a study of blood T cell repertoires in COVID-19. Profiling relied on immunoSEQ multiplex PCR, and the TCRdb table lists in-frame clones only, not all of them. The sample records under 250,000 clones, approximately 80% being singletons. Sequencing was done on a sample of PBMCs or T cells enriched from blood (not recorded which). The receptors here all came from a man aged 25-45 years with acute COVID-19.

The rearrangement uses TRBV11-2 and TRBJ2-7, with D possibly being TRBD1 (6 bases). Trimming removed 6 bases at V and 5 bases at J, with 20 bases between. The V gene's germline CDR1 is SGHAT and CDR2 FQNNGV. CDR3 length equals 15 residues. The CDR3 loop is CASSLAGAPYHEQYF. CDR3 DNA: TGTGCCAGCAGTCTTGCAGGGGCGCCTTACCACGAGCAGTACTTC.

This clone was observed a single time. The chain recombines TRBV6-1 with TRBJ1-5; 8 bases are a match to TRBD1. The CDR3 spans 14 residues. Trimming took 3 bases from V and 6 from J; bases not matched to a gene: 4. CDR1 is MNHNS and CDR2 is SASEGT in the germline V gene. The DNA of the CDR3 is TGTGCCAGCAGTGACGGGCAGGGGGCTCAGCCCCAGCATTTT. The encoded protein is CASSDGQGAQPQHF.

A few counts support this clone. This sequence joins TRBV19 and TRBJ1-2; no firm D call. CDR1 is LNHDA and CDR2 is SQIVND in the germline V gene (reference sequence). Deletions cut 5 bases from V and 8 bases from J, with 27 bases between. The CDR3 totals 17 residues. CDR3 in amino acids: CASSVAIDGGVGFGYTF. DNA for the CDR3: TGTGCCAGTAGTGTAGCGATCGACGGCGGGGTCGGATTCGGCTACACCTTC.

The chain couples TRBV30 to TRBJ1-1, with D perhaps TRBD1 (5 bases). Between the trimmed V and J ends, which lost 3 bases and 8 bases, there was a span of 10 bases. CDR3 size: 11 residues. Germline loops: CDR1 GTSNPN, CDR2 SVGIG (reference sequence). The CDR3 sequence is CAWRTAGEAFF. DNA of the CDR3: TGTGCCTGGAGGACAGCCGGGGAAGCTTTCTTT. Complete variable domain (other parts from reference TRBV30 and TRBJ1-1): SQTIHQWPATLVQPVGSPLSLECTVEGTSNPNLYWYRQAAGRGLQLLFYSVGIGQISSEVPQNLSASRPQDRQFILSSKKLLLSDSGFYLCAWRTAGEAFFGQGTRLTVV.

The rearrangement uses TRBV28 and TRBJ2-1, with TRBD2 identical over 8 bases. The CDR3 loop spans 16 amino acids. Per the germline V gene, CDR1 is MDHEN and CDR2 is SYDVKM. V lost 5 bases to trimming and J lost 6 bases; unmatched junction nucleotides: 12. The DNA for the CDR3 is TGTGCCAGCAGTCCCCTAGCGGGCCAGACGGTCAATGAGCAGTTCTTC. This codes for CASSPLAGQTVNEQFF.

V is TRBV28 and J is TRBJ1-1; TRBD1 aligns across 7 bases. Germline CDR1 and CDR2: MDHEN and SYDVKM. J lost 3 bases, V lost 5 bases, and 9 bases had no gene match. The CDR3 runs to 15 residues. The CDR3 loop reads CASSQSGTADTEAFF. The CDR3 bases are TGTGCCAGCAGTCAGAGTGGGACAGCGGACACTGAAGCTTTCTTT.

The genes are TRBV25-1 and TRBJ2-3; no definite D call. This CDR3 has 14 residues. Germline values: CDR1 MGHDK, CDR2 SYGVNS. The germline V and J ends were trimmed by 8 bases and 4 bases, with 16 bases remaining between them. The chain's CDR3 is CASERGGDADTQYF. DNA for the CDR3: TGTGCCAGCGAAAGAGGTGGTGATGCAGATACGCAGTATTTT.

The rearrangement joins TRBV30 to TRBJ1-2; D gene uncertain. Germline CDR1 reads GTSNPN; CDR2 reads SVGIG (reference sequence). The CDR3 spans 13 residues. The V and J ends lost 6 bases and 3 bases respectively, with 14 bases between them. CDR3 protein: CACYHNTYYGYTF. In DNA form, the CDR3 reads TGTGCCTGTTACCACAATACCTACTATGGCTACACCTTC.

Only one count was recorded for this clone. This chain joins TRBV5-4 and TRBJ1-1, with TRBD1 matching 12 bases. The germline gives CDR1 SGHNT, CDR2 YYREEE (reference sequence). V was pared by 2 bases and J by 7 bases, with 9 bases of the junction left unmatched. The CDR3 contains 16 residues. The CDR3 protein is CASSLTSGTGGFEAFF. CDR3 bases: TGTGCCAGCAGCTTAACTTCCGGGACAGGGGGCTTTGAAGCTTTCTTT.

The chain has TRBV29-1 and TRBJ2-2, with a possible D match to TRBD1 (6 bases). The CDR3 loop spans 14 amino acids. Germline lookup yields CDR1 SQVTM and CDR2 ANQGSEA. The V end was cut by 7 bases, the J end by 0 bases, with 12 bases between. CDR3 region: CSGTALTNTGELFF. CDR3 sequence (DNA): TGCAGCGGGACAGCACTAACGAACACCGGGGAGCTGTTTTTT.

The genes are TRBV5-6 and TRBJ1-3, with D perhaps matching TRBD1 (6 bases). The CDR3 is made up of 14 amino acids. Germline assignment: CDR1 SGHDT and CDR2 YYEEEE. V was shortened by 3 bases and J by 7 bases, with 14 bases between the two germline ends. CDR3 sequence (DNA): TGTGCCAGCAGCTCCCGGGGGGCATCGAACACCATATATTTT. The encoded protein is CASSSRGASNTIYF.

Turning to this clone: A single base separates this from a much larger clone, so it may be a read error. The CDR3 region has the DNA TGTGCCAGCAGCTTTACAGGGACCTACGAGCAGTACTTC. It encodes CASSFTGTYEQYF. The chain employs TRBV7-2 and TRBJ2-7; possible D gene TRBD1, 6 bases. Between the trimmed V and J ends, which lost 3 bases and 2 bases, there was a span of 8 bases. The V gene's germline CDR1 is SGHTA and CDR2 FQGNSA. This CDR3 has 13 amino acids. The whole variable domain, filled in from reference TRBV7-2 and TRBJ2-7, reads GAGVSQSPSNKVTEKGKDVELRCDPISGHTALYWYRQSLGQGLEFLIYFQGNSAPDKSGLPSDRFSAERTGGSVSTLTIQRTQQEDSAVYLCASSFTGTYEQYFGPGTRLTVT.

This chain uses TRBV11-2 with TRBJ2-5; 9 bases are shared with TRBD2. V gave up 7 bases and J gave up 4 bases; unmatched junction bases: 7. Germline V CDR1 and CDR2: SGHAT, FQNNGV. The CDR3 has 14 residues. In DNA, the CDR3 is TGTGCCAGCAAAGGCGGGGGGGCCACAGAGACCCAGTACTTC. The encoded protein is CASKGGGATETQYF.

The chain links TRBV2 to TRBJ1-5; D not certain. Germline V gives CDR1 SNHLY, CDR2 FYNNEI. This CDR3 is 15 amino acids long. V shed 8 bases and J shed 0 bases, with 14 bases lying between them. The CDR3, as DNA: TGTGCCAGCGGCCTCTCGGGAATTAGCAATCAGCCCCAGCATTTT. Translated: CASGLSGISNQPQHF.

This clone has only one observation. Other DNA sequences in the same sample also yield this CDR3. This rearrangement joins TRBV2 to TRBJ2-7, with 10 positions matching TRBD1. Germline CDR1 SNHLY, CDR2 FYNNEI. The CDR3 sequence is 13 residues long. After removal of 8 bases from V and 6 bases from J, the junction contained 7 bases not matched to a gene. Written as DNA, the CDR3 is TGTGCCAGCTCCCGGGACAGGGGCGGCGAGCAGTACTTC. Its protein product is CASSRDRGGEQYF.

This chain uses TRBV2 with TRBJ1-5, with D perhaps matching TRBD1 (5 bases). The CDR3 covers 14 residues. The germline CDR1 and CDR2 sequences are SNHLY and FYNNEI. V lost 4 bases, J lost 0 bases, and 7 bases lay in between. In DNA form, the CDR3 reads TGTGCCAGCAGTGTAGGGGATAGCAATCAGCCCCAGCATTTT. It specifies CASSVGDSNQPQHF.

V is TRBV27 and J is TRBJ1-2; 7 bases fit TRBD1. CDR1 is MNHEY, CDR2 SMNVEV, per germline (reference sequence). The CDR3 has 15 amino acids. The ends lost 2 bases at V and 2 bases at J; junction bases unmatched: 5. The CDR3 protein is CASSLRQGGNYGYTF. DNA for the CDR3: TGTGCCAGCAGTTTACGACAGGGTGGGAACTATGGCTACACCTTC.

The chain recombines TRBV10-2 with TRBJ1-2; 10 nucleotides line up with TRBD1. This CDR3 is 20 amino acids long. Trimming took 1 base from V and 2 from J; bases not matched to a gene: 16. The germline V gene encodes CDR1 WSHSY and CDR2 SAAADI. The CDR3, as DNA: TGCGCCAGCAGTGAGTTCCAAAAGACGACAGGGGGCGACCCCAACTATGGCTACACCTTC. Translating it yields CASSEFQKTTGGDPNYGYTF.

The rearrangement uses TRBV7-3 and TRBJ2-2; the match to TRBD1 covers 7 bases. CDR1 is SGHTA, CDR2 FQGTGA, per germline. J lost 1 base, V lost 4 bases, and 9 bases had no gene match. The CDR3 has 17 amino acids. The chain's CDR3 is CASSSPKGAWNTGELFF. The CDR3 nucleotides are TGTGCCAGCAGCTCCCCGAAGGGGGCGTGGAACACCGGGGAGCTGTTTTTT.

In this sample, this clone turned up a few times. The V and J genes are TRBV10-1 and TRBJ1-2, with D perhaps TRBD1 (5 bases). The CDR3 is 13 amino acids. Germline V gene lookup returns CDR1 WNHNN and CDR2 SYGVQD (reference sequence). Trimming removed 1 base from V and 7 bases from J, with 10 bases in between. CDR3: CASSELTDRGYTF. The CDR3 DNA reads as TGCGCCAGCAGTGAGTTGACAGACCGTGGCTACACCTTC.

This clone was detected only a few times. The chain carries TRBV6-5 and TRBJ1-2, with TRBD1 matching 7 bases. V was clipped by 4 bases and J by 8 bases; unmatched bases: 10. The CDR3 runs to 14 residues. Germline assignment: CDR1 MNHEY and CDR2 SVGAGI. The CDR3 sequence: CASSSIQGLGGYTF. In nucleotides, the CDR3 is TGTGCCAGCAGTTCCATACAGGGGCTTGGAGGCTACACCTTC.